These 30 T cell receptor beta chains originate from one sample sequenced in a study of T cell changes during pregnancy in multiple sclerosis (dated by TCRdb to between 2017 and 2020). Library preparation employed the immunoSEQ multiplex PCR assay. TCRdb's version of the immuneACCESS table is confined to in-frame rearrangements and falls short of the full clone set. An unresolved V gene accounts for under half of the shortfall where checked; the remainder is of unknown origin. The sample table holds roughly 79,000 clones, of which just over 90% were seen once. Around 0.41% of the sample goes to the ten largest clones. The starting material was CD4+ T cells from peripheral blood mononuclear cells, obtained before pregnancy. The receptors shown here come from a female donor with multiple sclerosis, enrolled in a pregnancy study.

The chain links TRBV19 to TRBJ2-3, with D possibly being TRBD2 (5 bases). Germline V gives CDR1 LNHDA, CDR2 SQIVND (reference sequence). The CDR3 is 13 amino acids. Deletions cut 4 bases from V and 6 bases from J, with 11 bases between. The CDR3 here is CASSRGSLDTQYF. CDR3 coding DNA: TGTGCCAGTAGTAGAGGGAGTTTGGATACGCAGTATTTT. Full variable domain (missing parts from reference TRBV19 and TRBJ2-3): DGGITQSPKYLFRKEGQNVTLSCEQNLNHDAMYWYRQDPGQGLRLIYYSQIVNDFQKGDIAEGYSVSREKKESFPLTVTSAQKNPTAFYLCASSRGSLDTQYFGPGTRLTVL.

This clone appeared a single time. V gene TRBV28 combines with J gene TRBJ1-1; 7 bases line up with TRBD1. This CDR3 is 17 amino acids long. Germline trimming cut 6 bases from V and 0 bases from J; bases unmatched to any gene: 13. CDR1 and CDR2 from the germline V gene are MDHEN and SYDVKM. The CDR3 sequence is CASSPTGTVSMNTEAFF. In DNA, the CDR3 is TGTGCCAGCAGCCCGACCGGGACAGTGTCCATGAACACTGAAGCTTTCTTT.

V and J are TRBV6-5 and TRBJ1-3; 9 nucleotides match TRBD1. Unmatched junction bases numbered 1, after V lost 5 bases and J lost 2 bases. The CDR3 totals 14 residues. Germline CDR1 and CDR2: MNHEY and SVGAGI. The CDR3 sequence: CASSRTGAGNTIYF. CDR3 DNA: TGTGCCAGCAGTCGGACAGGGGCTGGAAACACCATATATTTT.

The chain is built from TRBV27 and TRBJ1-4, with D tentatively TRBD1 (5 bases). Per the germline V gene, CDR1 is MNHEY and CDR2 is SMNVEV (reference sequence). This CDR3 has 19 residues. Trimming cost V 2 bases and J 3 bases, with 22 bases left between them. The CDR3, as DNA: TGTGCCAGCAGTTTAGCCCCGGGCCCTGGTTTAGGGGCTAATGAAAAACTGTTTTTT. Amino acids: CASSLAPGPGLGANEKLFF.

The rearrangement joins TRBV7-6 to TRBJ2-7; possibly TRBD1 for D (5 bases). The V gene's germline CDR1 is SGHVS and CDR2 FNYEAQ. Trimming pared 5 bases from V and 4 bases from J, leaving 15 bases between. The CDR3 runs to 14 residues. CDR3 region: CASSETVPPYEQYF. The CDR3 DNA reads as TGTGCCAGCAGCGAGACAGTCCCCCCTTACGAGCAGTACTTC.

The V and J genes are TRBV7-2 and TRBJ2-7; 8 nucleotides line up with TRBD1. Germline trimming cut 0 bases from V and 2 bases from J; bases unmatched to any gene: 6. This CDR3 has 16 residues. The germline V gene encodes CDR1 SGHTA and CDR2 FQGNSA. The CDR3 loop reads CASSLATGTGAYEQYF. The CDR3 coding sequence is TGTGCCAGCAGCTTAGCAACCGGGACAGGCGCCTACGAGCAGTACTTC.

The chain combines TRBV7-6 with TRBJ2-5; D perhaps matches TRBD1 (6 bases). Germline V lookup: CDR1 SGHVS, CDR2 FNYEAQ. The V gene lost 0 bases and the J gene lost 0 bases, with 11 bases spanning the gap. The CDR3 length is 16 residues. CDR3 residues: CASSLAGTTYQETQYF. CDR3 nucleotide sequence: TGTGCCAGCAGCTTAGCCGGGACAACGTACCAAGAGACCCAGTACTTC. Looking up the rest from reference TRBV7-6 and TRBJ2-5 gives the full variable domain: GAGVSQSPRYKVTKRGQDVALRCDPISGHVSLYWYRQALGQGPEFLTYFNYEAQQDKSGLPNDRFSAERPEGSISTLTIQRTEQRDSAMYRCASSLAGTTYQETQYFGPGTRLLVL.

The V call is TRBV19, the J call TRBJ1-6, with TRBD1 identical over 10 bases. The germline V gene encodes CDR1 LNHDA and CDR2 SQIVND (reference sequence). The CDR3 totals 16 residues. Trimming took 4 bases from V and 9 from J; bases not matched to a gene: 9. In nucleotides, the CDR3 is TGTGCCAGTAGTAAAAGCGACAGGGGGCATGGTTCACCCCTCCACTTT. It yields the protein CASSKSDRGHGSPLHF.

The chain couples TRBV6-5 to TRBJ1-2; D gene ambiguous. CDR1 MNHEY and CDR2 SVGAGI come from the germline V gene. The CDR3 spans 12 residues. Trimming cost V 8 bases and J 7 bases, with 14 bases left between them. The CDR3, as DNA: TGTGCCAGCGGAGCGTCCCTGAGTGGCTACACCTTC. It yields the protein CASGASLSGYTF.

This clone was recorded once. The V gene is TRBV18, the J gene TRBJ2-5; D may be TRBD1 (6 bases). V was trimmed by 1 base and J by 5 bases, leaving 14 bases between them. The CDR3 spans 15 residues. CDR1 is KGHSH, CDR2 LQKENI, per germline. CDR3 sequence: CASSPLGASYETQYF. The CDR3 nucleotides are TGTGCCAGCTCACCACTGGGGGCTAGCTACGAGACCCAGTACTTC. Filled out from reference TRBV18 and TRBJ2-5, the complete variable domain reads NAGVMQNPRHLVRRRGQEARLRCSPMKGHSHVYWYRQLPEEGLKFMVYLQKENIIDESGMPKERFSAEFPKEGPSILRIQQVVRGDSAAYFCASSPLGASYETQYFGPGTRLLVL.

The rearrangement joins TRBV9 to TRBJ1-2; possible D gene TRBD1, 6 bases. V gave up 4 bases and J gave up 8 bases, with 21 bases separating them. CDR1 and CDR2 (germline): SGDLS, YYNGEE. The CDR3 has 15 amino acids. The CDR3 is CASSIYGGGAEGYTF. As DNA, the CDR3 is TGTGCCAGCAGCATCTATGGGGGGGGCGCGGAAGGCTACACCTTC. The entire variable domain, with the rest obtained from reference TRBV9 and TRBJ1-2, is as follows: DSGVTQTPKHLITATGQRVTLRCSPRSGDLSVYWYQQSLDQGLQFLIQYYNGEERAKGNILERFSAQQFPDLHSELNLSSLELGDSALYFCASSIYGGGAEGYTFGSGTRLTVV.

The chain links TRBV30 to TRBJ2-1, with D unresolved. This CDR3 comprises 14 residues. The V end was cut by 0 bases, the J end by 2 bases, with 8 bases between. Per the germline V gene, CDR1 is GTSNPN and CDR2 is SVGIG (reference sequence). The CDR3 DNA is TGTGCCTGGAGTGTCAGTTCCACCTACAATGAGCAGTTCTTC. Protein: CAWSVSSTYNEQFF.

The chain has TRBV19 and TRBJ2-2; 8 nucleotides match TRBD2. The V segment lost 6 bases and the J segment 5 bases; nucleotides outside the gene matches: 5. This CDR3 contains 14 residues. Germline CDR1 reads LNHDA; CDR2 reads SQIVND (reference sequence). CDR3 sequence: CASRAGAGTGELFF. CDR3 sequence (DNA): TGTGCCAGTAGAGCGGGAGCAGGGACCGGGGAGCTGTTTTTT.

The chain links TRBV10-3 to TRBJ1-1; D call uncertain. The CDR3 is made up of 11 amino acids. Germline-derived CDR1 and CDR2 are ENHRY and SYGVKD. Trimming removed 2 bases from V and 6 bases from J, with 4 bases in between. The CDR3 region has the DNA TGTGCCATCAGTGAGGGAGCTGAAGCTTTCTTT. Its protein is CAISEGAEAFF.

This clone showed up just once. The chain is built from TRBV2 and TRBJ2-1; TRBD2 matches 10 bases. CDR3 length: 14 residues. Unmatched junction bases numbered 5, after V lost 5 bases and J lost 7 bases. The germline gives CDR1 SNHLY, CDR2 FYNNEI. CDR3 amino acids: CASSRLAGENEQFF. Written as DNA, the CDR3 is TGTGCCAGCAGTCGGCTAGCGGGAGAGAATGAGCAGTTCTTC.

This chain joins TRBV6-1 and TRBJ2-3; D is uncertain. Germline V gene sequence: CDR1 MNHNS, CDR2 SASEGT. Trimming cost V 1 base and J 7 bases, with 9 bases left between them. The CDR3 is 13 amino acids. CDR3 amino acids: CASSEVAVNTQYF. CDR3 nucleotide sequence: TGTGCCAGCAGTGAAGTTGCGGTAAATACGCAGTATTTT.

The gene calls are TRBV5-1 and TRBJ2-3; D unresolved. Trimming stripped 3 bases from V and 6 bases from J, with 8 bases between. The germline V gene encodes CDR1 SGHRS and CDR2 YFSETQ. The CDR3 is 12 residues long. The DNA for the CDR3 is TGCGCCAGCAGCTCTAATGTCGATACGCAGTATTTT. This codes for CASSSNVDTQYF.

This sequence joins TRBV18 and TRBJ2-2; 9 bases match TRBD2. J gave up 6 bases and V 1 base, and 3 bases lay outside the gene matches. Germline V gene lookup returns CDR1 KGHSH and CDR2 LQKENI. This CDR3 region has 15 residues. CDR3 amino acids: CASSPLAGVAGELFF. The DNA of the CDR3 is TGTGCCAGCTCACCACTAGCGGGAGTGGCCGGGGAGCTGTTTTTT. Full variable domain (remainder filled in from reference TRBV18 and TRBJ2-2): NAGVMQNPRHLVRRRGQEARLRCSPMKGHSHVYWYRQLPEEGLKFMVYLQKENIIDESGMPKERFSAEFPKEGPSILRIQQVVRGDSAAYFCASSPLAGVAGELFFGEGSRLTVL.

Here the CDR3 DNA reads TGTGCCAGCAGTGGGACTAGCGGGGGCCTCTCCTACGAGCAGTACTTC. This encodes CASSGTSGGLSYEQYF. This rearrangement joins TRBV6-1 to TRBJ2-7, with 13 bases aligning to TRBD2. After removal of 4 bases from V and 0 bases from J, the junction contained 3 bases not matched to a gene. The CDR3 extends over 16 amino acids. Germline lookup yields CDR1 MNHNS and CDR2 SASEGT.

The genes are TRBV6-1 and TRBJ1-5, with D possibly matching TRBD1 (5 bases). The germline V gene encodes CDR1 MNHNS and CDR2 SASEGT. The CDR3 contains 13 residues. Trimming left V 6 bases short and J 5 bases short, with 11 bases between. CDR3 DNA: TGTGCCAGCAGATCAGGGTGGGATCAGCCCCAGCATTTT. Translated, it gives CASRSGWDQPQHF.

The genes are TRBV19 and TRBJ1-5; D may be TRBD1 (6 bases). With 8 bases removed from V and 2 bases from J, the gap between germline ends came to 13 bases. CDR3 length: 14 residues. From germline, CDR1 is LNHDA and CDR2 SQIVND (reference sequence). In DNA form, the CDR3 reads TGTGCCAGTCATACCGACAGGCGCAATCAGCCCCAGCATTTT. Encoded protein: CASHTDRRNQPQHF. Full variable domain (missing parts from reference TRBV19 and TRBJ1-5): DGGITQSPKYLFRKEGQNVTLSCEQNLNHDAMYWYRQDPGQGLRLIYYSQIVNDFQKGDIAEGYSVSREKKESFPLTVTSAQKNPTAFYLCASHTDRRNQPQHFGDGTRLSIL.

The chain employs TRBV9 and TRBJ2-2, with TRBD2 as a possible D gene (6 bases). CDR1 is SGDLS and CDR2 is YYNGEE in the germline V gene. CDR3 length: 14 amino acids. The germline V and J ends were trimmed by 6 bases and 4 bases, with 13 bases remaining between them. The CDR3 DNA follows: TGTGCCAGCACAATGACCGGGAGCACCGGGGAGCTGTTTTTT. Amino acids: CASTMTGSTGELFF.

The CDR3 here is CASSLTGYTDTQYF. The CDR3 DNA sequence: TGCGCCAGCAGCTTAACAGGGTACACAGATACGCAGTATTTT. The rearrangement links TRBV5-1 to TRBJ2-3, with a weak D call TRBD1 (6 bases). The V and J ends lost 2 bases and 2 bases respectively, with 9 bases between them. This CDR3 spans 14 amino acids. Germline V CDR1 and CDR2: SGHRS, YFSETQ.

The chain uses TRBV5-5 and TRBJ1-2; TRBD1 might be the D (5 bases). The CDR3 contains 14 residues. The germline gives CDR1 SGHKS, CDR2 YYEKEE (reference sequence). Trimming stripped 9 bases from V and 0 bases from J, with 15 bases between. CDR3 sequence: CATRGGNANYGYTF. CDR3 in DNA: TGTGCCACCCGTGGGGGGAACGCTAACTATGGCTACACCTTC.

This chain connects TRBV6-1 to TRBJ2-1; 7 bases agree with TRBD2. The CDR3 is made up of 15 amino acids. The V gene end was trimmed by 2 bases and the J gene end by 6 bases; junction bases not matched to a gene: 7. The germline V gene has CDR1 MNHNS and CDR2 SASEGT. CDR3 DNA sequence: TGTGCCAGCAGTGAAAGGGACTACATTAGCAATGAGCAGTTCTTC. Its protein product is CASSERDYISNEQFF.

The chain uses TRBV7-9 and TRBJ2-1; D may be TRBD2 (6 bases). The V gene's germline CDR1 is SEHNR and CDR2 FQNEAQ (reference sequence). V lost 10 bases and J lost 3, with 13 bases in between. There are 13 residues in the CDR3. The CDR3 loop reads CATFTGVYNEQFF. The CDR3 DNA sequence: TGTGCCACCTTTACGGGGGTCTACAATGAGCAGTTCTTC.

The chain couples TRBV5-6 to TRBJ1-6; TRBD1 aligns across 9 bases. The germline V gene has CDR1 SGHDT and CDR2 YYEEEE. V lost 4 bases and J lost 7; bases outside the gene matches: 6. The CDR3 is 15 amino acids. For the CDR3, the DNA is TGTGCCAGCAGCCCGGGGACAGGGATCAATTCACCCCTCCACTTT. It is translated as CASSPGTGINSPLHF.

The V gene is TRBV25-1, the J gene TRBJ1-2, with TRBD1 matching over 11 bases. This CDR3 region has 14 residues. Trimming cost V 0 bases and J 13 bases; bases outside gene matches: 7. CDR1 is MGHDK, CDR2 SYGVNS, per germline. For the CDR3, the DNA is TGTGCCAGCAGTGAATATAAGGACAGGGGGCCGTGCACCTTC. Encoded protein: CASSEYKDRGPCTF.

This clone was found once. V gene TRBV30 combines with J gene TRBJ1-6, with TRBD1 as a possible D gene (6 bases). The CDR3 is 20 residues long. V was trimmed by 3 bases and J by 3 bases, leaving 27 bases between them. Per germline, CDR1 GTSNPN and CDR2 SVGIG (reference sequence). The CDR3 DNA follows: TGTGCCTGGAGCCGATTGGACAGATTCGGCTCCTTCGGCTATAATTCACCCCTCCACTTT. Protein sequence: CAWSRLDRFGSFGYNSPLHF.

The chain carries TRBV4-1 and TRBJ2-4; 10 bases align to TRBD1. CDR3 length equals 16 residues. CDR1 MGHRA and CDR2 YSYEKL come from the germline V gene. With V trimmed by 5 bases and J by 5 bases, 9 bases remained unmatched. The CDR3 coding sequence is TGCGCCAGCAGCTATGGACAGGGGGGATTCCAAAACATTCAGTACTTC. Encoded protein: CASSYGQGGFQNIQYF.